The entry that follows covers one T cell receptor (beta chain) sequence. The data belong to a study of blood T cell repertoires in COVID-19. Germline-derived CDR1 and CDR2 are SGHAT and FQNNGV. The CDR3 runs 15 residues. With 5 bases removed from V and 3 bases from J, the gap between germline ends came to 17 bases. Clones were read by immunoSEQ multiplex PCR, and TCRdb kept only the in-frame ones, dropping some. The table records over 85,000 clones, around four fifths of them present only once. The clonotype was recovered from a human donor in a cohort sampled during active COVID-19. The sample was peripheral blood. The chain has TRBV11-2 and TRBJ2-7, with D maybe TRBD2 (5 bases). For the CDR3, the DNA is TGTGCCAGCAGCCCGACGGGAATTGGGCACTACGAGCAGTACTTC. Its translation is CASSPTGIGHYEQYF.